Each of the 25 T cell receptor beta chains below was sequenced from the same sample in a study of T cell repertoires in cytomegalovirus infection. Each CDR3 protein gets one entry after TCRdb re-called the reads with MiXCR. The sample has roughly 640,000 distinct CDR3 sequences, more than 20% seen once. Sequencing was carried out using CD8+ T cells from PBMCs. The source is a human donor in good health (CMV status not recorded). Some clones in this sample may be carry-over from other donors' samples.

The chain recombines TRBV7-8 with TRBJ2-2; 9 nucleotides line up with TRBD1. The CDR3 contains 17 residues. CDR1 SGHVS and CDR2 FQNEAQ come from the germline V gene. J gave up 5 bases and V 5 bases, and 12 bases lay outside the gene matches. The chain's CDR3 is CASSHRGQGVKTGELFF. CDR3 DNA sequence: TGTGCCAGCAGCCATAGGGGACAGGGAGTAAAAACCGGGGAGCTGTTTTTT.

This clonotype has at least ten counts. The genes are TRBV12-5 and TRBJ1-5; D uncertain. The CDR3 spans 14 residues. The V gene lost 7 bases and the J gene lost 0 bases, with 10 bases spanning the gap. Germline CDR1 is LGHNT and CDR2 is FRNRAP. The CDR3 region is CASVHRRSNQPQHF. CDR3 in DNA: TGTGCTAGTGTCCATCGGCGTAGCAATCAGCCCCAGCATTTT. Based on the CDR3 plus reference TRBV12-5 and TRBJ1-5, the full variable domain is DARVTQTPRHKVTEMGQEVTMRCQPILGHNTVFWYRQTMMQGLELLAYFRNRAPLDDSGMPKDRFSAEMPDATLATLKIQPSEPRDSAVYFCASVHRRSNQPQHFGDGTRLSIL.

This clonotype was seen a single time. The chain couples TRBV2 to TRBJ2-7, with D tentatively TRBD2 (5 bases). The V end lost 10 bases, the J end lost 10 bases, and 20 bases lay between the germline ends. The CDR3 is made up of 12 amino acids. Germline-derived CDR1 and CDR2 are SNHLY and FYNNEI. The CDR3, as DNA: TGTGCCATCCCAGGACTGGGCAGTACACAGTACGTC. This codes for CAIPGLGSTQYV.

In the case of this clonotype: Just one base apart from a much larger clone, this may be a read error. The chain uses TRBV7-4 and TRBJ2-5, with TRBD1 matching over 8 bases. The CDR3 runs 15 residues. The germline gives CDR1 SGHVT, CDR2 SQSDAQ. The DNA of the CDR3 is TGTGCCAACAGCCCCGGACAGGGCATCCAAGAGACCCAGTACTTC. It is translated as CANSPGQGIQETQYF.

This clonotype was counted between two and nine times. As DNA, the CDR3 is TGCGCCAGCTTGGGAGGGGATGGAAACACCATATATTTT. Translation gives CASLGGDGNTIYF. The chain carries TRBV5-1 and TRBJ1-3; D is possibly TRBD1 (5 bases). Germline assignment: CDR1 SGHRS and CDR2 YFSETQ. The CDR3 is made up of 13 amino acids. V was clipped by 7 bases and J by 3 bases, with 11 bases between them.

J is TRBJ2-2 and V is TRBV9, with D unclear. V dropped 4 bases and J dropped 2 bases, with 12 bases sitting between them. Germline CDR1 SGDLS, CDR2 YYNGEE. This CDR3 has 15 amino acids. The CDR3 sequence is CASSWIDRNTGELFF. The CDR3 DNA reads TGTGCCAGCAGCTGGATTGACCGAAACACCGGGGAGCTGTTTTTT.

This rearrangement joins TRBV6-2 or TRBV6-3 to TRBJ1-6; tentatively, D is TRBD1 (6 bases). Germline CDR1 reads MNHEY; CDR2 reads SVGEGT. The length of the CDR3 is 15 residues. V was pared by 5 bases and J by 10 bases, with 18 bases between. The CDR3 DNA reads TGTGCCAGCAGTCCTCCCCCGGGACACCGCTCACCCCTCCACTTT. Translation gives CASSPPPGHRSPLHF.

This clonotype was seen a handful of times. The CDR3 sequence: CASSLDRGLRELFF. Written as DNA, the CDR3 is TGTGCCAGCAGTTTGGACAGGGGGCTAAGGGAGCTGTTTTTT. This chain uses TRBV6-2 or TRBV6-3 with TRBJ2-2; 11 positions agree with TRBD1. The junction had 4 bases not matched to a gene; V was cut back by 4 bases and J by 9 bases. CDR3 size: 14 residues. Germline V gives CDR1 MNHEY, CDR2 SVGEGT.

In its sample, this clonotype was seen a few times. J is TRBJ2-5 and V is TRBV7-9; maybe TRBD2 (6 bases). CDR3 length: 12 amino acids. Germline CDR1 reads SEHNR; CDR2 reads FQNEAQ (reference sequence). Between the trimmed V and J ends, which lost 5 bases and 9 bases, there was a span of 13 bases. This CDR3 is CASSKAAGPQYF. The CDR3 DNA is TGTGCCAGCAGCAAGGCGGCGGGGCCCCAGTACTTC.

In its sample, this clonotype was seen many times. This chain connects TRBV12-3 or TRBV12-4 to TRBJ2-1; TRBD2 agrees at 10 bases. Trimming removed 2 bases from V and 7 bases from J; junction bases left unmatched: 8. This CDR3 region has 16 residues. The CDR3 protein is CASSLRLLAGINEQFF. DNA for the CDR3: TGTGCCAGCAGTTTACGTCTACTAGCGGGGATAAATGAGCAGTTCTTC.

V usage is TRBV9 and J usage is TRBJ1-5; D possibly corresponds to TRBD1 (6 bases). CDR1 and CDR2 (germline): SGDLS, YYNGEE. The CDR3 covers 14 residues. Between the trimmed V and J ends, which lost 4 bases and 4 bases, there was a span of 12 bases. In DNA, the CDR3 is TGTGCCAGCAGCACTGGGGGGGCGAATCAGCCCCAGCATTTT. It encodes CASSTGGANQPQHF.

This clonotype was recorded at least ten times. V gene TRBV7-9 combines with J gene TRBJ2-3, with D unresolved. With 3 bases removed from V and 2 bases from J, the gap between germline ends came to 12 bases. The CDR3 extends over 15 amino acids. CDR1 is SEHNR and CDR2 is FQNEAQ in the germline V gene (reference sequence). CDR3 in amino acids: CASSLLPTSTDTQYF. The CDR3 region has the DNA TGTGCCAGCAGCTTGCTTCCCACATCCACAGATACGCAGTATTTT.

The CDR3 spells CSADRVSNGYTF. The CDR3 coding sequence is TGCAGTGCTGACAGGGTTTCGAATGGCTACACCTTC. The chain joins TRBV20-1 to TRBJ1-2; 7 bases are a match to TRBD1. The CDR3 loop spans 12 amino acids. Germline V gene lookup returns CDR1 DFQATT and CDR2 SNEGSKA (reference sequence). J gave up 6 bases and V 5 bases, and 6 bases lay outside the gene matches.

This chain uses TRBV6-4 with TRBJ2-3; D is unclear. CDR1 and CDR2 (germline): MRHNA, SNTAGT. The CDR3 covers 13 residues. Trimming stripped 0 bases from V and 4 bases from J, with 5 bases between. This CDR3 is CASSDSNADTQYF. CDR3 coding DNA: TGTGCCAGCAGTGACTCGAATGCAGATACGCAGTATTTT.

This clonotype turned up a few times. This chain uses TRBV11-1 with TRBJ2-3; D might be TRBD2 (5 bases). V dropped 5 bases and J dropped 2 bases, with 20 bases sitting between them. The CDR3 is 17 amino acids. Germline lookup yields CDR1 SGHAT and CDR2 FQDESV (reference sequence). The CDR3 DNA sequence: TGTGCCAGCAGCCTATCAAGATGGGAGTCTTACACAGATACGCAGTATTTT. Residues: CASSLSRWESYTDTQYF.

The gene calls are TRBV20-1 and TRBJ1-2, with D maybe TRBD1 (5 bases). Germline CDR1 is DFQATT and CDR2 is SNEGSKA (reference sequence). This CDR3 has 16 amino acids. V was shortened by 6 bases and J by 1 base, with 21 bases between the two germline ends. The CDR3 spells CSAFQFESGINYGYTF. In DNA, the CDR3 is TGCAGTGCCTTCCAGTTCGAGTCAGGGATTAACTATGGCTACACCTTC.

This clonotype was seen more than once but under ten times. V and J are TRBV5-4 and TRBJ1-6; maybe TRBD1 (5 bases). The CDR3 is 14 residues long. Trimming shortened V by 4 bases and J by 6 bases, and 11 bases separated the two germline ends. Germline V lookup: CDR1 SGHNT, CDR2 YYREEE (reference sequence). CDR3 bases: TGTGCCAGCAGCCAGTACGGGGGTAATTCACCCCTCCACTTT. This translates into CASSQYGGNSPLHF.

This clonotype was seen at least ten times. Written as DNA, the CDR3 is TGTGCCAGTAGTCCATTAACCGGGACTAGGTGGAGCACAGATACGCAGTATTTT. The encoded protein is CASSPLTGTRWSTDTQYF. The V gene is TRBV19, the J gene TRBJ2-3, with 8 nucleotides matching TRBD2. The CDR3 extends over 18 amino acids. CDR1 is LNHDA and CDR2 is SQIVND in the germline V gene (reference sequence). The V gene end was trimmed by 5 bases and the J gene end by 0 bases; junction bases not matched to a gene: 13.

This clonotype showed up many times. This rearrangement joins TRBV7-8 to TRBJ2-7; D is unclear. Trimming stripped 5 bases from V and 3 bases from J, with 14 bases between. This CDR3 is built from 14 residues. Germline V CDR1 and CDR2: SGHVS, FQNEAQ. The chain's CDR3 is CASSPNAKIYEQYF. The DNA of the CDR3 is TGTGCCAGCAGCCCAAACGCCAAAATCTACGAGCAGTACTTC.

This clonotype was observed a handful of times. The rearrangement joins TRBV25-1 to TRBJ2-1; 10 positions match TRBD2. Germline V CDR1 and CDR2: MGHDK, SYGVNS. The V and J ends lost 4 bases and 3 bases, in that order; junction bases with no gene match: 6. This CDR3 spans 16 amino acids. The CDR3 DNA sequence: TGTGCCAGCAGTGGCTTAGCGGGGGGTCTCTACAATGAGCAGTTCTTC. This encodes CASSGLAGGLYNEQFF.

This clonotype was seen a handful of times. The genes are TRBV20-1 and TRBJ2-6; maybe TRBD2 (5 bases). This CDR3 has 16 amino acids. With 0 bases removed from V and 3 bases from J, the gap between germline ends came to 12 bases. Per the germline V gene, CDR1 is DFQATT and CDR2 is SNEGSKA (reference sequence). In DNA, the CDR3 is TGCAGTGCTAGAGATGGTCCGGGGAATGGGGCCAACGTCCTGACTTTC. It encodes CSARDGPGNGANVLTF.

The chain carries TRBV15 and TRBJ1-1; D unresolved. Germline CDR1 and CDR2: LNHNV and YYDKDF (reference sequence). V was shortened by 0 bases and J by 3 bases, with 11 bases between the two germline ends. The CDR3 runs 15 residues. The DNA for the CDR3 is TGTGCCACCAGCAGAGACGGGGATGAGGACACTGAAGCTTTCTTT. Translation: CATSRDGDEDTEAFF.

This clonotype was seen repeatedly, ten times or more. This chain joins TRBV29-1 and TRBJ1-2; D perhaps matches TRBD1 (6 bases). CDR3 length: 12 amino acids. The germline V and J ends were trimmed by 6 bases and 3 bases, with 11 bases remaining between them. The V gene's germline CDR1 is SQVTM and CDR2 ANQGSEA. In DNA form, the CDR3 reads TGCAGCGTAACAGGGTGGGACTATGGCTACACCTTC. Translated: CSVTGWDYGYTF. The variable domain in full, with the rest retrieved from reference TRBV29-1 and TRBJ1-2, is SAVISQKPSRDICQRGTSLTIQCQVDSQVTMMFWYRQQPGQSLTLIATANQGSEATYESGFVIDKFPISRPNLTFSTLTVSNMSPEDSSIYLCSVTGWDYGYTFGSGTRLTVV.

The V and J genes are TRBV7-6 and TRBJ2-7; 7 bases line up with TRBD1. The CDR3 contains 16 residues. V was pared by 3 bases and J by 5 bases, with 13 bases of the junction left unmatched. Germline values: CDR1 SGHVS, CDR2 FNYEAQ. This CDR3 reads CASSFRQGRGGHEQYV. CDR3 coding DNA: TGTGCCAGCAGCTTCAGACAGGGTAGGGGCGGCCACGAGCAGTACGTC.

In this sample, this clonotype turned up a few times. This chain links TRBV7-6 with TRBJ2-1; a possible D gene is TRBD2 (5 bases). V was cut by 4 bases and J by 3 bases, with 13 bases left in between. The CDR3 sequence is 15 residues long. Germline-derived CDR1 and CDR2 are SGHVS and FNYEAQ. The CDR3 coding sequence is TGTGCCAGCAGCTCACTTCCGGGATACTACAATGAGCAGTTCTTC. Residues: CASSSLPGYYNEQFF.